This TCR beta chain comes out of a study of OX40 agonist ivuxolimab in advanced cancers. Looking at the study overall: It was ivuxolimab, an agonistic anti-OX40 (CD134) antibody, that patients were treated with. Prior checkpoint blockade (anti-PD-1, anti-PD-L1 or anti-CTLA-4) was permitted; approximately 44% had it.

Data came from immunoSEQ multiplex PCR; TCRdb stores just in-frame clones and leaves some out. The data show 30,000 to 40,000 clones, approximately 79% seen once. This CDR3 is 17 amino acids long. For this clone: The antigen is not known.

Points from the study as a whole: In the 0.1 to 3.0 mg/kg range, CD4+ and CD8+ blood T cells had expanded clonally by week 6.

Sequenced here: CD4+ or CD8+ T cells sorted from blood, sampled in a trial of the OX40 agonist ivuxolimab. The TCR was taken from an adult with an advanced solid tumor such as melanoma, head and neck, liver or kidney cancer. The rearrangement links TRBV1 to TRBJ2-1. TRBV1 is a documented pseudogene. CDR3 in DNA: TGCACCAGCAGCCAAGATGATGGCGGGGGACAGTACAATGAGCAGTTCTTC. Its translation is CTSSQDDGGGQYNEQFF.